This T cell receptor beta chain was documented in a study of blood T cell repertoires in COVID-19. This clone is a singleton in its sample. The method was immunoSEQ multiplex PCR; TCRdb's version includes in-frame clones alone and lacks a portion of them. This table holds 150,000 to 200,000 clones, roughly 80% found once. Trimming took 6 bases from V and 3 from J, leaving 18 bases between them. The CDR3 runs to 16 residues. Germline V CDR1 and CDR2: SNHLY, FYNNEI. All enrollees were about 18 to 95 years old and from some 24 US areas. This chain connects TRBV2 to TRBJ2-1, with unresolved D. The sequence came from a woman aged 40 to 50 with acute COVID-19. The sequenced material came from PBMCs or T cells enriched from blood (not recorded which). The CDR3 region has the DNA TGTGCCAGCAGGTTTAAGCCCTCCGATCTCTACAATGAGCAGTTCTTC. Translated, it gives CASRFKPSDLYNEQFF.